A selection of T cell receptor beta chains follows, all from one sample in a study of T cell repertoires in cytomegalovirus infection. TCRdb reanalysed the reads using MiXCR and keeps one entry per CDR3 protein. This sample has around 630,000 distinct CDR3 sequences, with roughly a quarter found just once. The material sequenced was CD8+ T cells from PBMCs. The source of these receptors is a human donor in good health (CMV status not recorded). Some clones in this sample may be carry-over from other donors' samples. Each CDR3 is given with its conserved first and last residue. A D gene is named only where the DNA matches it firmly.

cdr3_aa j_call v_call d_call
CASTLSGGADTGELFF TRBJ2-2 TRBV28 TRBD2
CSVESGVDEAFF TRBJ1-1 TRBV29-1 .
CSVPKGDSYEAFF TRBJ1-1 TRBV29-1 TRBD1
CASQSGITEAFF TRBJ1-1 TRBV5-6 .
CASSQDRGRKETQYF TRBJ2-5 TRBV14 .
CASSLNQGGHQPQHF TRBJ1-5 TRBV7-6 TRBD1
CASSIGGQSEAFF TRBJ1-1 TRBV19 TRBD1
CASSLFGTGVAGRGSTGELFF TRBJ2-2 TRBV7-2 TRBD1
CANEGGASYNEQFF TRBJ2-1 TRBV28 .
CASGSPSGVYNEQFF TRBJ2-1 TRBV7-8 TRBD2
CASSASSGGGDTQYF TRBJ2-3 TRBV6-5 TRBD2
CASSARQGPEAFF TRBJ1-1 TRBV19 TRBD1
CSVEDRGQGSTGELFF TRBJ2-2 TRBV29-1 TRBD1
CASSPSAGLARDTQYF TRBJ2-3 TRBV7-8 TRBD2
CATCPGTGIYGYTF TRBJ1-2 TRBV15 TRBD1
CSVEGGGDEQFF TRBJ2-1 TRBV29-1 .